This T cell receptor (beta chain) was documented in a study of T cell repertoires in cytomegalovirus infection. Study at large: HLA-C-restricted CMV epitopes, recently identified, and well-studied HLA-B-restricted ones were used by the study. The public TCR beta signatures pointed to both CMV infection and matching HLA type.

This clonotype has just a few counts. Its antigen remains unknown. Per the germline V gene, CDR1 is MNHEY and CDR2 is SMNVEV (reference sequence). With 3 bases removed from V and 7 bases from J, the gap between germline ends came to 18 bases. The length of the CDR3 is 15 residues. In TCRdb, the reads were re-called with MiXCR into one record per CDR3 protein. The sample lists 450,000 to 600,000 distinct CDR3 sequences, roughly 43% occurring once. The source material was cultured PBMCs, sampled from culture after CMV antigen stimulation. The sequence came from a human donor in good health (CMV status not recorded). Some clones in this sample may be carry-over from other donors' samples. This sequence joins TRBV27 and TRBJ2-5, with D possibly called TRBD1 or TRBD2 (6 bases each). The CDR3 reads CASSLGPGTGATQYF. The CDR3 bases are TGTGCCAGCAGTTTGGGGCCCGGGACGGGGGCGACCCAGTACTTC.